These 9 T cell receptor beta chains came from one sample sequenced in a study of CD8 T cells in ankylosing spondylitis. MiXCR, run by TCRdb on the 5' RACE reads, gives a single entry per CDR3 protein. This sample has some 39,000 distinct CDR3 sequences, with over 10% found just once. The sample taken for sequencing was synovial fluid, either unsorted or a sorted T cell fraction (not recorded which). These receptors all stem from a male donor with ankylosing spondylitis.

This clonotype occurred a few times. The chain recombines TRBV19 with TRBJ2-1; D gene unclear. The CDR3 spans 11 residues. Looked up from germline, CDR1 is LNHDA and CDR2 is SQIVND (reference sequence). Trimming removed 7 bases from V and 4 bases from J, with 5 bases in between. CDR3 DNA sequence: TGTGCCAGTAATGATTACAATGAGCAGTTCTTC. This codes for CASNDYNEQFF.

V is TRBV7-8 and J is TRBJ1-5; no firm D call. Germline V gene sequence: CDR1 SGHVS, CDR2 FQNEAQ. This CDR3 has 12 amino acids. V was clipped by 0 bases and J by 7 bases, with 4 bases between them. The CDR3 protein is CASSLARQPQHF. DNA of the CDR3: TGTGCCAGCAGCTTAGCAAGACAGCCCCAGCATTTT.

This clonotype occurred a few times. The chain links TRBV7-6 to TRBJ1-6; TRBD1 matches 9 bases. Germline values: CDR1 SGHVS, CDR2 FNYEAQ. There are 15 residues in the CDR3. V trimming: 4 bases; J trimming: 7 bases; junction bases outside the gene matches: 5. The CDR3 reads CASSSGTGQNSPLHF. CDR3 nucleotide sequence: TGTGCCAGCAGCTCCGGGACAGGGCAGAATTCACCCCTCCACTTT.

The chain couples TRBV4-2 to TRBJ2-3; D remains ambiguous. The V gene lost 4 bases and the J gene lost 6 bases, with 8 bases spanning the gap. The CDR3 spans 12 residues. CDR1 LGHNA and CDR2 YNFKEQ come from the germline V gene. The DNA for the CDR3 is TGTGCCAGCAGCCGAAGGGCCGATACGCAGTATTTT. As protein: CASSRRADTQYF.

V is TRBV7-9 and J is TRBJ2-7; tentative D call: TRBD2 (7 bases). Germline assignment: CDR1 SEHNR and CDR2 FQNEAQ (reference sequence). The CDR3 length is 15 residues. Trimming removed 1 base at V and 4 bases at J, with 14 bases between. The DNA for the CDR3 is TGTGCCAGCAGCTTAGTATGGGGGGGCCGGTACGAGCAGTACTTC. It specifies CASSLVWGGRYEQYF.

The V call is TRBV24-1, the J call TRBJ2-2, with D possibly being TRBD2 (6 bases). Trimming took 4 bases from V and 4 from J, leaving 12 bases between them. This CDR3 region has 15 residues. The germline V gene has CDR1 KGHDR and CDR2 SFDVKD. CDR3 DNA sequence: TGTGCCACCAGTGAGTCCGGGAGCCTCACCGGGGAGCTGTTTTTT. This translates into CATSESGSLTGELFF.

In the case of this clonotype: At one of its ends the junction is not consistent with the germline gene, which may arise from a read error. The J gene is TRBJ2-7, the V gene TRBV4-3; the D gene is possibly TRBD2 (6 bases). This CDR3 has 15 residues. Germline CDR1 is LGHNA and CDR2 is YSLEER. In nucleotides, the CDR3 is TGCGCCAACAGCCAAGATATCGGGGGCTCCTACGAGCAGTACTTC. Protein product: CANSQDIGGSYEQYF.

The rearrangement links TRBV5-1 to TRBJ1-3; 8 bases are shared with TRBD1. The V gene end was trimmed by 3 bases and the J gene end by 2 bases; junction bases not matched to a gene: 4. The CDR3 is made up of 15 amino acids. The germline gives CDR1 SGHRS, CDR2 YFSETQ. CDR3 region: CASSYTTGAGNTIYF. CDR3 DNA: TGCGCCAGCAGCTACACGACAGGGGCTGGAAACACCATATATTTT.

This clonotype was counted ten times or more. The V call is TRBV6-4, the J call TRBJ2-1, with D possibly TRBD2 on 5 matching bases. CDR1 is MRHNA and CDR2 is SNTAGT in the germline V gene. The CDR3 loop spans 15 amino acids. The ends were cut back, 0 bases at V and 0 bases at J, with 6 bases in the middle. The CDR3 sequence: CASSDSGSSYNEQFF. Written as DNA, the CDR3 is TGTGCCAGCAGTGACTCTGGGAGCTCCTACAATGAGCAGTTCTTC.